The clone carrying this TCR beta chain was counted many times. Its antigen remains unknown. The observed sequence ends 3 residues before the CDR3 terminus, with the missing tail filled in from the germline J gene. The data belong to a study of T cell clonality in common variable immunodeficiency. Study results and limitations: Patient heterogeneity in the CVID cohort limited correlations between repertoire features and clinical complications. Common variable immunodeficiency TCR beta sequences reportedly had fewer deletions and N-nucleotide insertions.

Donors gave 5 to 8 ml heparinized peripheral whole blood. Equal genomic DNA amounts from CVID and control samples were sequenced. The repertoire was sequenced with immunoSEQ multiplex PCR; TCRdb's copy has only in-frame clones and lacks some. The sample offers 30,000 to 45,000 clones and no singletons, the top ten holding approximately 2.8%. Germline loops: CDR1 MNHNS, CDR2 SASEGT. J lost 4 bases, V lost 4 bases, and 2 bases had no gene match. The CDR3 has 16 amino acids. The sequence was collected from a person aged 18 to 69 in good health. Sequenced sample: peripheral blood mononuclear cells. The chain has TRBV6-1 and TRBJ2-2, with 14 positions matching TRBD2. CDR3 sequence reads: CASSGGLAGGTGELFF. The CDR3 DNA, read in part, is TGTGCCAGCAGTGGTGGACTAGCGGGGGGCACCGGGGAG.